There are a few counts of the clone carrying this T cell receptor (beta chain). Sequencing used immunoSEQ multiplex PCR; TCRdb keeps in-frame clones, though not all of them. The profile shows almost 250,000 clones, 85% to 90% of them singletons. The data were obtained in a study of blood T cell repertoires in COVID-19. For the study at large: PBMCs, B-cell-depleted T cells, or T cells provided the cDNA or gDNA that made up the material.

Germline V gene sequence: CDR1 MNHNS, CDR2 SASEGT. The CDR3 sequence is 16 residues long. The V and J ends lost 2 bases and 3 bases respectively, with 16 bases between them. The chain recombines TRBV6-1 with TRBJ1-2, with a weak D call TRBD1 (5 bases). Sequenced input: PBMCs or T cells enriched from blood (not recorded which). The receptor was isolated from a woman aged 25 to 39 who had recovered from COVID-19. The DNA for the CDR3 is TGTGCCAGCAGTGAATGGTTCAGGGAGGTCGACTATGGCTACACCTTC. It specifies CASSEWFREVDYGYTF.